Detailed here is one T cell receptor (beta chain). The antigen is not known. The CDR3 covers 15 residues. Trimming took 6 bases from V and 8 from J; bases not matched to a gene: 12. Germline V gives CDR1 SGHVS, CDR2 FQNEAQ. The data belong to a study of identical twins. Study-wide results and caveats: Within twin pairs, the out-of-frame alpha sequences they shared showed excess low generation probability. The same donors were not followed; conclusions instead depended on cross-sectional statistical analysis.

TCRdb recomputed calls from the 5' RACE reads with MiXCR, one row per CDR3 protein. Here the sample spans fewer than 650,000 distinct CDR3 sequences, roughly 6.6% being singletons. The same data also went into a second study, on yellow fever vaccine responses in identical twins.

The rearrangement joins TRBV7-8 to TRBJ1-4; 7 bases match TRBD1. This TCR was recovered from a woman aged 18-30 years in good health. The specimen was PBMCs. Here the CDR3 reads CASRSGTAEGEKLFF. CDR3 in DNA: TGTGCCAGCAGGTCAGGGACAGCTGAGGGGGAAAAACTGTTTTTT. Complete variable domain (other parts from reference TRBV7-8 and TRBJ1-4): GAGVSQSPRYKVAKRGQDVALRCDPISGHVSLFWYQQALGQGPEFLTYFQNEAQLDKSGLPSDRFFAERPEGSVSTLKIQRTQQEDSAVYLCASRSGTAEGEKLFFGSGTQLSVL.